The 15 T cell receptor beta chains reported below all come from one sample, sequenced in a study of blood T cell repertoires in COVID-19. Profiled with immunoSEQ multiplex PCR; TCRdb holds only in-frame clones, not every one. Here the sample spans a few hundred thousand clones, roughly 89% being singletons. The sample was peripheral blood. All receptors derive from a woman aged 40-49 years who had recovered from COVID-19.

The V and J genes are TRBV19 and TRBJ2-3; D might be TRBD2 (5 bases). The germline V gene has CDR1 LNHDA and CDR2 SQIVND (reference sequence). The CDR3 spans 15 residues. Trimming removed 4 bases at V and 0 bases at J, with 11 bases between. In DNA, the CDR3 is TGTGCCAGTAGTAGGATAGAGGGTAGCACAGATACGCAGTATTTT. This codes for CASSRIEGSTDTQYF.

This chain uses TRBV19 with TRBJ1-1; 8 nucleotides align to TRBD1. The germline V gene has CDR1 LNHDA and CDR2 SQIVND (reference sequence). Germline trimming cut 7 bases from V and 4 bases from J; bases unmatched to any gene: 8. The CDR3 runs 14 residues. The CDR3 DNA reads TGTGCCAGTACCGTAGACAGGGGTGGCACTGAAGCTTTCTTT. Protein product: CASTVDRGGTEAFF.

The chain employs TRBV7-8 and TRBJ2-7; D might be TRBD1 (6 bases). With 5 bases removed from V and 0 bases from J, the gap between germline ends came to 14 bases. CDR1 and CDR2 (germline): SGHVS, FQNEAQ. This CDR3 spans 15 amino acids. CDR3 sequence reads: CASSQRTALSYEQYF. The CDR3 bases are TGTGCCAGCAGCCAAAGGACAGCACTCTCCTACGAGCAGTACTTC.

The CDR3 nucleotides are TGTGCCAGCAGAGGACTAGCGGAGGCAGATACGCAGTATTTT. Its translation is CASRGLAEADTQYF. The chain recombines TRBV2 with TRBJ2-3, with TRBD2 identical over 10 bases. V was clipped by 6 bases and J by 4 bases; unmatched bases: 4. The germline V gene encodes CDR1 SNHLY and CDR2 FYNNEI. The CDR3 totals 14 residues.

The chain carries TRBV19 and TRBJ2-7; no firm D call. Trimming removed 5 bases from V and 0 bases from J, with 14 bases in between. Looked up from germline, CDR1 is LNHDA and CDR2 is SQIVND (reference sequence). This CDR3 is 15 amino acids long. For the CDR3, the DNA is TGTGCCAGTAGTCCTCAACCAGGTTCCTCCTACGAGCAGTACTTC. Its protein is CASSPQPGSSYEQYF.

V is TRBV29-1 and J is TRBJ2-7, with TRBD1 matching over 7 bases. Germline-derived CDR1 and CDR2 are SQVTM and ANQGSEA. The CDR3 runs to 14 residues. V shed 5 bases, J shed 4 bases, and the junction held 11 bases outside the gene matches. The DNA of the CDR3 is TGCAGCGTTCACTCCGGGACAGCGCCGTACGAGCAGTACTTC. It encodes CSVHSGTAPYEQYF.

This clone has only one observation. The chain couples TRBV18 to TRBJ1-2, with 9 bases lining up with TRBD1. Germline loops: CDR1 KGHSH, CDR2 LQKENI. V was pared by 6 bases and J by 4 bases, with 18 bases of the junction left unmatched. The CDR3 runs 18 residues. CDR3 region: CASSHTSPQGAVSYGYTF. The CDR3 DNA is TGTGCCAGCTCGCACACGAGCCCACAGGGGGCCGTCTCCTATGGCTACACCTTC.

The CDR3 region is CASSPRTGRTGNTIYF. The CDR3 nucleotides read TGTGCCAGCAGCCCGCGGACAGGGAGGACTGGAAACACCATATATTTT. The gene calls are TRBV7-8 and TRBJ1-3; TRBD1 aligns across 8 bases. The CDR3 spans 16 residues. Germline V gene lookup returns CDR1 SGHVS and CDR2 FQNEAQ. V dropped 5 bases and J dropped 2; count of bases not matched to a gene: 8.

The chain joins TRBV5-1 to TRBJ2-1, with a possible D match to TRBD1 (5 bases). Germline CDR1 SGHRS, CDR2 YFSETQ. The CDR3 length is 14 residues. V was clipped by 5 bases and J by 9 bases, with 18 bases between them. CDR3 sequence (DNA): TGCGCCAGCAGACCGAACCTCCAGGGTACTGAGCAGTTCTTC. Translating gives CASRPNLQGTEQFF.

This chain uses TRBV2 with TRBJ1-1; the match to TRBD1 covers 9 bases. Germline V gene lookup returns CDR1 SNHLY and CDR2 FYNNEI. The CDR3 length is 12 residues. V was pared by 11 bases and J by 4 bases, with 5 bases of the junction left unmatched. The CDR3 DNA is TGTGCCGGACAGGGGCCGGCCACTGAAGCTTTCTTT. It encodes CAGQGPATEAFF.

This chain uses TRBV6-5 with TRBJ2-3; 7 positions agree with TRBD1. V was clipped by 6 bases and J by 4 bases; unmatched bases: 4. CDR1 and CDR2 from the germline V gene are MNHEY and SVGAGI. The CDR3 runs 13 residues. Here the CDR3 reads CASRRQGSDTQYF. In nucleotides, the CDR3 is TGTGCCAGCAGGAGACAGGGTTCAGATACGCAGTATTTT.

V usage is TRBV10-1 and J usage is TRBJ1-5, with D perhaps matching TRBD1 (5 bases). Germline V lookup: CDR1 WNHNN, CDR2 SYGVQD (reference sequence). Trimming removed 8 bases from V and 1 base from J, with 9 bases in between. CDR3 size: 13 residues. CDR3 in amino acids: CASAGGSNQPQHF. The CDR3 coding sequence is TGCGCCAGCGCGGGGGGGAGCAATCAGCCCCAGCATTTT.

The chain recombines TRBV2 with TRBJ2-7, with 7 bases aligning to TRBD1. Germline V gene data show CDR1 as SNHLY and CDR2 as FYNNEI. This CDR3 is 12 amino acids long. V shed 8 bases and J 2 bases; nucleotides not matched to a gene: 3. CDR3 protein: CASLGQTYEQYF. The DNA for the CDR3 is TGTGCCAGCCTGGGACAGACCTACGAGCAGTACTTC.

This clone came up a few times. The chain carries TRBV19 and TRBJ1-5; no reliable D call. The CDR3 has 18 amino acids. Germline V gene lookup returns CDR1 LNHDA and CDR2 SQIVND (reference sequence). The germline V and J ends were trimmed by 4 bases and 4 bases, with 23 bases remaining between them. CDR3 DNA: TGTGCCAGTAGTAGCCGTCGGAGGATAACTCCGCCAAATCAGCCCCAGCATTTT. Protein: CASSSRRRITPPNQPQHF.

J is TRBJ1-3 and V is TRBV9, with TRBD1 as a possible D gene (6 bases). Between the trimmed V and J ends, which lost 3 bases and 2 bases, there was a span of 15 bases. The CDR3 is made up of 16 amino acids. Germline CDR1 reads SGDLS; CDR2 reads YYNGEE. The DNA of the CDR3 is TGTGCCAGCAGCGGCCCACGGGGGGCCGCTGGAAACACCATATATTTT. Translation gives CASSGPRGAAGNTIYF.